These T cell receptor beta chains were read from a single sample in a study of blood T cell repertoires in COVID-19. The assay was immunoSEQ multiplex PCR, and TCRdb's table has in-frame clones only and misses some. The sample contains under 200,000 clones, approximately 84% of which appear only once. What was sequenced was peripheral blood. All receptors derive from a human donor with acute or convalescent COVID-19. The donor label of this sample is uncertain. Both conserved end residues are part of each CDR3. The D gene is left open where the match is weak. Clone size is shown for a subset of rows, as once, few, many or a class of expanded clone.

size	V	length	J	D	CDR3	DNA
NA	TRBV3-1/TRBV3-2	14	TRBJ1-3	NA	CASSQKGAGNTIYF	TGTGCCAGCAGCCAGAAGGGGGCTGGAAACACCATATATTTT
NA	TRBV7-3	13	TRBJ2-7	NA	CASSLEGRGEQYF	TGTGCCAGCAGCTTAGAGGGAAGGGGGGAGCAGTACTTC
NA	TRBV7-8	14	TRBJ2-5	TRBD2	CASSGRLAQETQYF	TGTGCCAGCAGCGGCAGACTAGCGCAAGAGACCCAGTACTTC
NA	TRBV5-1	15	TRBJ2-1	TRBD2	CASSLGSGGTNEQFF	TGCGCCAGCAGCTTGGGGAGCGGGGGTACCAATGAGCAGTTCTTC
NA	TRBV6-5	15	TRBJ1-5	NA	CASRPTHRDGQPQHF	TGTGCCAGCAGACCCACCCACAGGGATGGTCAGCCCCAGCATTTT
NA	TRBV3-1/TRBV3-2	13	TRBJ1-3	NA	CASRQVAGNTIYF	TGTGCCAGCAGACAGGTAGCCGGAAACACCATATATTTT
NA	TRBV7-6	16	TRBJ2-1	TRBD2	CASSLYGRAEDNEQFF	TGTGCCAGCAGCTTATACGGGAGGGCCGAAGACAATGAGCAGTTCTTC
NA	TRBV2	13	TRBJ1-2	NA	CASSEAGRDGYTF	TGTGCCAGCAGTGAGGCGGGGCGGGATGGCTACACCTTC
NA	TRBV11-2	16	TRBJ1-1	NA	CASSLRFGDRDTEAFF	TGTGCCAGCAGCTTAAGGTTCGGGGATAGGGACACTGAAGCTTTCTTT
NA	TRBV6-5	14	TRBJ1-2	NA	CASTDQGLEHGYTF	TGTGCCAGTACCGACCAGGGGCTGGAACATGGCTACACCTTC
NA	TRBV20-1	14	TRBJ2-1	NA	CSASRGGEANEQFF	TGCAGTGCTAGTAGGGGGGGTGAGGCCAATGAGCAGTTCTTC
NA	TRBV30	13	TRBJ2-7	NA	CAWSVSYSYEQYF	TGTGCCTGGAGTGTATCTTACTCCTACGAGCAGTACTTC
few	TRBV4-1	15	TRBJ2-3	TRBD1	CASSQGQGWTDTQYF	TGCGCCAGCAGCCAAGGACAGGGATGGACAGATACGCAGTATTTT
few	TRBV18	14	TRBJ2-7	NA	CASSPGGTVYEQYF	TGTGCCAGCTCACCAGGGGGGACAGTCTACGAGCAGTACTTC
NA	TRBV7-9	12	TRBJ1-6	NA	CASSFERAPLHF	TGTGCCAGCAGCTTTGAGAGAGCGCCCCTCCACTTT
NA	TRBV9	14	TRBJ2-5	TRBD2	CASSASGSSETQYF	TGTGCCAGCAGCGCTAGCGGGAGCTCTGAGACCCAGTACTTC
NA	TRBV2	15	TRBJ1-6	NA	CASEARDSYNSPLHF	TGTGCCAGTGAAGCCCGGGACTCCTATAATTCACCCCTCCACTTT
NA	TRBV30	12	TRBJ2-7	NA	CAWTVRGREQYF	TGTGCCTGGACGGTGCGGGGGCGTGAGCAGTACTTC
NA	TRBV7-9	13	TRBJ1-1	NA	CASTQLGGPEAFF	TGTGCCAGCACCCAATTGGGGGGTCCTGAAGCTTTCTTT
NA	TRBV28	16	TRBJ2-6	NA	CASSFVTGPGANVLTF	TGTGCCAGCAGTTTCGTCACAGGGCCGGGGGCCAACGTCCTGACTTTC
many	TRBV11-3	16	TRBJ2-3	NA	CASSVDGAGGTDTQYF	TGTGCCAGCAGCGTCGATGGGGCAGGTGGCACAGATACGCAGTATTTT
NA	TRBV6-5	15	TRBJ1-2	NA	CASTPLGQGKNGYTF	TGTGCCAGCACCCCACTGGGGCAGGGAAAGAATGGCTACACCTTC
NA	TRBV7-2	13	TRBJ2-2	NA	CASSDQGTGELFF	TGTGCCAGCAGCGACCAGGGGACCGGGGAGCTGTTTTTT
NA	TRBV9	14	TRBJ1-4	TRBD1	CASSLRDRTEKLFF	TGTGCCAGCAGCCTCCGGGACAGGACTGAAAAACTGTTTTTT
few	TRBV23-1	14	TRBJ2-7	NA	CASSPYGLSEEQYF	TGCGCCAGCAGTCCCTACGGACTTTCGGAAGAGCAGTACTTC
NA	TRBV11-3	18	TRBJ1-1	TRBD1	CASFPLPGQGRMNTEAFF	TGTGCCAGCTTCCCCCTCCCGGGACAGGGGCGCATGAACACTGAAGCTTTCTTT
NA	TRBV28	12	TRBJ2-7	NA	CASSFLRDSQYF	TGTGCCAGCAGTTTCCTCCGGGACTCCCAGTACTTC
few	TRBV6-5	15	TRBJ2-7	NA	CASSRDKDGTYEQYF	TGTGCCAGCAGTCGGGATAAAGACGGGACCTACGAGCAGTACTTC
NA	TRBV2	16	TRBJ2-4	TRBD2	CASRPPAGVTKNIQYF	TGTGCCAGCAGGCCCCCAGCGGGAGTAACCAAAAACATTCAGTACTTC
NA	TRBV14	17	TRBJ1-2	NA	CASSQDPPLLYAYGYTF	TGTGCCAGCAGCCAAGATCCCCCGCTGCTCTACGCCTATGGCTACACCTTC
once	TRBV9	17	TRBJ1-6	NA	CASSVRRQGLRNSPLHF	TGTGCCAGCAGCGTACGTCGGCAGGGCCTACGGAATTCACCCCTCCACTTT
NA	TRBV29-1	13	TRBJ1-1	NA	CSVRDKIDTEAFF	TGCAGCGTACGGGACAAAATTGACACTGAAGCTTTCTTT
NA	TRBV5-1	15	TRBJ2-3	TRBD1	CASSLTGARTDTQYF	TGCGCCAGCAGCTTGACAGGGGCCCGCACAGATACGCAGTATTTT
NA	TRBV19	14	TRBJ1-2	TRBD1	CASSTPGQEYGYTF	TGTGCCAGTAGTACCCCGGGACAGGAATATGGCTACACCTTC
NA	TRBV29-1	12	TRBJ2-7	NA	CSVEVQGVGQYF	TGCAGCGTTGAAGTCCAGGGTGTAGGGCAGTACTTC
few	TRBV5-4	14	TRBJ1-6	NA	CASSFAGGDSPLHF	TGTGCCAGCAGCTTCGCGGGAGGGGATTCACCCCTCCACTTT
NA	TRBV19	15	TRBJ2-3	TRBD2	CASSMTSPGTDTQYF	TGTGCCAGTAGTATGACTAGCCCTGGCACAGATACGCAGTATTTT
NA	TRBV5-6	16	TRBJ2-1	TRBD2	CASSFSGTSGYNEQFF	TGTGCCAGCAGCTTCTCCGGGACTAGCGGTTACAATGAGCAGTTCTTC
NA	TRBV2	12	TRBJ2-7	TRBD1	CASRGQGGEQYF	TGTGCCAGCAGGGGACAGGGCGGCGAGCAGTACTTC
NA	TRBV19	14	TRBJ2-1	TRBD1	CASRPGTGGNEQFF	TGTGCCAGTAGGCCGGGGACAGGGGGGAATGAGCAGTTCTTC